Shown below are 14 T cell receptor beta chains from a single sample sequenced in a study of blood T cells in healthy people across ages. Primed by a sample-barcoded 5' primer and a J-beta primer mix, a second PCR proceeded for 7 to 11 cycles. One entry per CDR3 protein results from TCRdb running MiXCR on the 5' RACE reads. The sample lists around 900,000 distinct CDR3 sequences; roughly half were seen once. Sequenced material: blood. All receptors come from a woman between 55 and 75 years old in good health.

V and J are TRBV29-1 and TRBJ2-7; 14 bases are shared with TRBD2. The CDR3 contains 14 residues. CDR1 SQVTM and CDR2 ANQGSEA come from the germline V gene. V lost 4 bases and J lost 7; bases outside the gene matches: 6. Written as DNA, the CDR3 is TGCAGCGTTGGACTAGCGGGAGGGCCGGGGGAGCAGTACTTC. It yields the protein CSVGLAGGPGEQYF.

This clonotype was counted between two and nine times. This chain connects TRBV3-1 to TRBJ1-1; perhaps TRBD1 as D (6 bases). Germline assignment: CDR1 LGHDT and CDR2 YNNKEL (reference sequence). CDR3 length equals 11 residues. V was shortened by 6 bases and J by 8 bases, with 10 bases between the two germline ends. The CDR3 reads CASSLQGEAFF. The CDR3 DNA reads TGTGCCAGCAGTTTACAGGGCGAAGCTTTCTTT.

This chain links TRBV7-9 with TRBJ2-5, with D hard to call. The V end was cut by 1 base, the J end by 5 bases, with 14 bases between. The CDR3 has 15 amino acids. Germline CDR1 reads SEHNR; CDR2 reads FQNEAQ (reference sequence). The CDR3 sequence is CASSLDAGLEETQYF. In DNA, the CDR3 is TGTGCCAGCAGCTTAGACGCAGGCCTGGAGGAGACCCAGTACTTC.

This clonotype was found a few times. The CDR3 DNA follows: TGTGCCAGCAGCCTAGGACAGGACAGCACAGATACGCAGTATTTT. It translates to CASSLGQDSTDTQYF. The rearrangement joins TRBV4-2 to TRBJ2-3, with 7 bases matching TRBD1. Germline CDR1 and CDR2: LGHNA and YNFKEQ. The J segment lost 0 bases and the V segment lost 4 bases, leaving 4 bases of the junction unmatched. The CDR3 is 15 amino acids.

CDR3: CASMADSARSYEQYF. The CDR3 DNA sequence: TGTGCCAGCATGGCGGACTCAGCGAGGTCCTACGAGCAGTACTTC. The rearrangement joins TRBV6-5 to TRBJ2-7; TRBD2 is a possible D gene (5 bases). The CDR3 runs to 15 residues. The V end was cut by 7 bases, the J end by 1 base, with 17 bases between. Germline V CDR1 and CDR2: MNHEY, SVGAGI.

The chain has TRBV7-9 and TRBJ1-1; D unresolved. The germline CDR1 and CDR2 sequences are SEHNR and FQNEAQ (reference sequence). CDR3 length: 14 amino acids. V gave up 5 bases and J gave up 3 bases, with 13 bases separating them. This CDR3 is CASSTLDPYTEAFF. The CDR3 nucleotides are TGTGCCAGCAGCACACTCGACCCTTACACTGAAGCTTTCTTT.

The CDR3 loop reads CSVEDRVGVIGFF. In DNA, the CDR3 is TGCAGCGTTGAAGATCGAGTGGGGGTCATTGGGTTCTTC. The genes are TRBV29-1 and TRBJ2-1, with D perhaps being TRBD1 or TRBD2 (5 bases each). V lost 0 bases and J lost 15, with 18 bases in between. CDR3 size: 13 residues. CDR1 and CDR2 from the germline V gene are SQVTM and ANQGSEA.

This clonotype was found once. This chain joins TRBV11-1 and TRBJ2-7; 13 bases align to TRBD2. The CDR3 extends over 17 amino acids. With V trimmed by 2 bases and J by 12 bases, 16 bases remained unmatched. In germline, CDR1 is SGHAT, CDR2 FQDESV (reference sequence). The CDR3 region is CASSLWRTSGGENIRYF. CDR3 bases: TGTGCCAGCAGCTTATGGCGGACTAGCGGGGGCGAAAACATTCGGTACTTC.

The V and J genes are TRBV7-9 and TRBJ2-5; 8 positions agree with TRBD1. From germline, CDR1 is SEHNR and CDR2 FQNEAQ (reference sequence). CDR3 length: 16 amino acids. V was pared by 1 base and J by 5 bases, with 9 bases of the junction left unmatched. For the CDR3, the DNA is TGTGCCAGCAGCTTAGGTTCGACAGGGGTCGAGGAGACCCAGTACTTC. This translates into CASSLGSTGVEETQYF.

Note on this clonotype: Relative to the germline gene, one junction end is altered; a read error may explain this. The chain recombines TRBV5-5 with TRBJ2-5; no clear D gene. Near its end, the DNA agrees better with TRBJ2-7, so the J call may be wrong. Germline V gene sequence: CDR1 SGHKS, CDR2 YYEKEE (reference sequence). The CDR3 contains 15 residues. As DNA, the CDR3 is TGTGCCAGCAGCTTTAGTCAAGGGCGATCCTGCGAGCAGTACTTC. Protein sequence: CASSFSQGRSCEQYF.

This clonotype appeared a few times. The rearrangement links TRBV5-1 to TRBJ2-5, with 9 bases identical to TRBD1. Matching the DNA end better, TRBJ2-7 makes the J call doubtful. The CDR3 contains 15 residues. Germline assignment: CDR1 SGHRS and CDR2 YFSETQ. CDR3 nucleotides: TGCGCCAGCATCGCCGGGACAGGGAACCACCACGAGCAGTACTTC. This gives the protein CASIAGTGNHHEQYF.

Notes on this clonotype: One end of the junction does not line up with germline, which may come from a read error. CDR3 in DNA: TGCAGTGCGAGGGACAGGGACCATAATGAGCAGTTTTTC. This translates into CSARDRDHNEQFF. The V and J genes are TRBV20-1 and TRBJ2-1; 9 bases map to TRBD1. This CDR3 region has 13 residues. CDR1 is DFQATT, CDR2 SNEGSKA, per germline (reference sequence).

The chain combines TRBV6-6 with TRBJ2-1; 11 bases fit TRBD2. Germline V lookup: CDR1 MNHNY, CDR2 SVGAGI (reference sequence). CDR3 size: 15 residues. With V trimmed by 5 bases and J by 10 bases, 10 bases remained unmatched. CDR3 amino acids: CASSKLAGVDKEQFF. The CDR3 DNA reads TGTGCCAGCAGTAAACTAGCGGGAGTTGATAAGGAGCAGTTCTTC.

This clonotype is a singleton in its sample. The V gene is TRBV7-9, the J gene TRBJ2-1; D remains unclear. The CDR3 has 15 residues. The V gene lost 0 bases and the J gene lost 7 bases, with 13 bases spanning the gap. The germline V gene has CDR1 SEHNR and CDR2 FQNEAQ (reference sequence). For the CDR3, the DNA is TGTGCCAGCAGCTTAGCGCTGGGATCGAAAAATGAGCAGTTCTTC. Translating gives CASSLALGSKNEQFF.